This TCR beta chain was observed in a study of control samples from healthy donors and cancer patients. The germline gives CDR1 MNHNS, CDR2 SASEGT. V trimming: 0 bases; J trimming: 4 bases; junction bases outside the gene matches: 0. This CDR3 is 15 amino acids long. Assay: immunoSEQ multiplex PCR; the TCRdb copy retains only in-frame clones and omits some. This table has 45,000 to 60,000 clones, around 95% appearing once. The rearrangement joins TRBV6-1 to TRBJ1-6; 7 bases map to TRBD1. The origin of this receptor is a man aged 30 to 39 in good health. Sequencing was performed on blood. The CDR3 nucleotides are TGTGCCAGCAGTGAAGCGACAGGGTATAATTCACCCCTCCACTTT. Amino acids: CASSEATGYNSPLHF.